This T cell receptor (beta chain) was sequenced for a study of blood T cell repertoires in COVID-19 (dated by TCRdb to the early 2020s). For context, the study as a whole: Samples covering the acute and convalescent phases of COVID-19 were provided by collaborators in the United States, Italy and Spain. The prospective study material was composed of cDNA or gDNA derived from T cells, B-cell-depleted T cells, or PBMCs. Subjects who had been exposed to COVID-19, were actively infected with it, or had recovered from it provided the deeply sampled blood TCRbeta repertoires that made up the dataset. The repertoires were made available in a free public database intended to serve as a resource for research on the immune response to SARS-CoV-2. The samples were drawn from two sources: the first 160 participants of the ongoing ImmuneRACE study, and 950 to 1,500 subjects contributed by 6 global collaborators. Sample metadata almost always included a de-identified subject ID, COVID-19 status, age in years and sex. Where HLA class I and class II types were available, the types were taken from metadata supplied by the sample provider, not from assay-based typing. On the study overall, not on this receptor specifically: Clinical and demographic metadata were provided uncurated, with the amount varying by source and participant.

Turning to this clone: Its antigen is currently not known. Base qualities are not recorded, but no much larger clone differs from it by a single base.

From a lookup of the germline V gene (reference sequence), CDR1 and CDR2 are SEHNR and FQNEAQ. The trim is 2 bases for V and 2 bases for J, with a gap of 12 bases between the germline ends. Including the terminal cysteine and phenylalanine, the CDR3 comprises 15 residues. The kept DNA is CDR3 alone, 45 bases in frame from the first base. Participants in the prospective study were enrolled through a virtual design, were aged roughly 18 to 90 years, and lived in roughly 24 United States geographic areas. Cohort assignment in the prospective study relied on participant-reported clinical history from a screening survey and a study questionnaire. ImmuneRACE Cohort 3 recovered participants were defined by two consecutive negative NP/OP PCR tests, healthcare professional clearance, or symptom resolution. In the prospective study, mobile phlebotomists collected whole blood, serum and a nasopharyngeal or oropharyngeal swab from each participant. Prospective study participants could optionally give additional blood draws and questionnaires over an approximately two-month period. Blood samples from the prospective study were shipped frozen or at room temperature prior to DNA extraction.

TCRbeta CDR3 regions were amplified from genomic DNA by means of the immunoSEQ Assay, a bias-controlled multiplex PCR. The study's own analysis went as follows. The number of nucleated cells in each sample was estimated from the amplification of reference gene primers within the assay. Sequence reads were collapsed and filtered to measure the absolute abundance of every unique TCRbeta CDR3 rearrangement. For each sample, productive Simpson clonality was calculated by taking the square root of Simpson's diversity index across productive rearrangements. TCRdb retrieved this table from immuneACCESS and kept in-frame rearrangements only. Not all clones are present; in checked studies, unresolved V genes account for under half, and no reason is known for the remainder. D and trimming were read from the DNA, whereas the V and J calls and clone size are those reported in that table. The sample has about 330,000 clones on record, roughly 90% of them singletons. 15% to 20% of the sample is held by the ten biggest clonotypes.

The clonotype was recovered from a woman aged 25 to 39 who had recovered from COVID-19. Recombination joined TRBV7-9 with TRBJ1-2; TRBD1 is a possible D gene, resting on 6 matching bases. Sequencing was done on a sample of PBMCs or T cells enriched from blood (not recorded which). Here is the DNA: TGTGCCAGCAGCTTACAGGGGAAAAGCAACTATGGCTACACCTTC. Translated, it gives CASSLQGKSNYGYTF.